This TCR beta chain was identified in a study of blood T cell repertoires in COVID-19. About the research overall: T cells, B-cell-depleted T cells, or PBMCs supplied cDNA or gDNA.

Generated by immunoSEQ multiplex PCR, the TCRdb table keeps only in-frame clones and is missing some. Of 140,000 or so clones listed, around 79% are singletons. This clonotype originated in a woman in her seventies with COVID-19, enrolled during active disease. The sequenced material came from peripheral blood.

The CDR3, as DNA: TGTGCCAGCAGTGAGGGCAGGGCTGGAAACACCATATATTTT. Its protein product is CASSEGRAGNTIYF. V usage is TRBV25-1 and J usage is TRBJ1-3; D is perhaps TRBD1 (5 bases). The CDR3 covers 14 residues. Germline V gene data show CDR1 as MGHDK and CDR2 as SYGVNS. V lost 3 bases and J lost 2, with 8 bases in between.